This passage covers 28 T cell receptor beta chains from one sample sequenced in a study of early T cells in non-severe SARS-CoV-2 infection. In TCRdb, the 5' RACE reads were re-called with MiXCR into one record per CDR3 protein. The sample yields approximately 47,000 distinct CDR3 sequences, approximately 6% seen once. The material sequenced was whole blood, taken at baseline. The receptors come from an adult who was a healthcare worker with PCR-confirmed SARS-CoV-2 infection or an uninfected control (not recorded which).

This clonotype occurred many times. The rearrangement links TRBV7-9 to TRBJ2-7; 8 nucleotides line up with TRBD1. This CDR3 is 13 amino acids long. V lost 5 bases, J lost 5 bases, and 5 bases stayed unmatched. Germline CDR1 and CDR2: SEHNR and FQNEAQ (reference sequence). The CDR3 region is CASSLSGGDEQYF. The CDR3, as DNA: TGTGCCAGCAGCCTATCAGGGGGCGACGAGCAGTACTTC.

This clonotype was recorded at least ten times. This chain uses TRBV28 with TRBJ2-1; TRBD2 aligns across 8 bases. J lost 2 bases, V lost 4 bases, and 4 bases had no gene match. Germline V lookup: CDR1 MDHEN, CDR2 SYDVKM. This CDR3 region has 15 residues. As DNA, the CDR3 is TGTGCCAGCAGTTATACTAGCGGCACCTACAATGAGCAGTTCTTC. It codes for CASSYTSGTYNEQFF.

The chain couples TRBV21-1 to TRBJ2-5; TRBD1 was called by the table and not checked on the DNA. TRBV21-1 is classified as a pseudogene. The length of the CDR3 is 15 residues. CDR3 nucleotides: TGTGCCAGCACCTTACGACAGGTGCGACAAGAGACCCAGTACTTC. Protein product: CASTLRQVRQETQYF.

This clonotype was detected many times. The V call is TRBV12-3 or TRBV12-4, the J call TRBJ2-5; 13 bases line up with TRBD2. This CDR3 has 14 amino acids. V gave up 8 bases and J gave up 3 bases; unmatched junction bases: 3. The CDR3 bases are TGTGCCAGCCGGACTAGCGGGAGAAAAGAGACCCAGTACTTC. This codes for CASRTSGRKETQYF.

V gene TRBV3-1 combines with J gene TRBJ2-2, with TRBD2 matching 11 bases. CDR1 is LGHDT, CDR2 YNNKEL, per germline (reference sequence). CDR3 length: 22 amino acids. Trimming removed 4 bases from V and 0 bases from J; junction bases left unmatched: 19. Here the CDR3 reads CASSPHFVRLLAGGANTGELFF. The CDR3, as DNA: TGTGCCAGCAGCCCCCATTTCGTCAGACTCCTAGCGGGAGGAGCGAACACCGGGGAGCTGTTTTTT.

V is TRBV5-6 and J is TRBJ2-5; D unclear. V was pared by 0 bases and J by 5 bases, with 11 bases between. There are 14 residues in the CDR3. CDR1 SGHDT and CDR2 YYEEEE come from the germline V gene. CDR3 nucleotides: TGTGCCAGCAGCTTGGATGCGGCTGGCGAGACCCAGTACTTC. Translation: CASSLDAAGETQYF.

V usage is TRBV6-5 and J usage is TRBJ1-1; possible D gene TRBD1, 5 bases. V was pared by 3 bases and J by 6 bases, with 14 bases between. The CDR3 extends over 14 amino acids. The germline gives CDR1 MNHEY, CDR2 SVGAGI. The CDR3 nucleotides are TGTGCCAGCAGTTATGGGGCGAGGGAGGCTGAAGCTTTCTTT. Protein: CASSYGAREAEAFF.

This clonotype has at least ten counts. This sequence joins TRBV28 and TRBJ2-7; D gene unclear. Germline V CDR1 and CDR2: MDHEN, SYDVKM. This CDR3 is built from 12 residues. The V end lost 6 bases, the J end lost 11 bases, and 17 bases lay between the germline ends. The CDR3 DNA is TGTGCCAGCAGCTCCTTAATCATCCCGGAGTACTTC. This sequence encodes CASSSLIIPEYF.

This clonotype was picked up a small number of times. This chain connects TRBV9 to TRBJ1-3; 10 bases line up with TRBD1. The V segment lost 3 bases and the J segment 0 bases; nucleotides outside the gene matches: 3. Germline CDR1 is SGDLS and CDR2 is YYNGEE. The CDR3 is made up of 16 amino acids. In DNA, the CDR3 is TGTGCCAGCAGCGCGACAGGGGGCGTCTCTGGAAACACCATATATTTT. Protein: CASSATGGVSGNTIYF.

In regard to this clonotype: One end of the junction fails to match germline, which may point to a read error. J is TRBJ2-4 and V is TRBV7-2; 12 bases match TRBD2. Germline-derived CDR1 and CDR2 are SGHTA and FQGNSA. This CDR3 contains 17 residues. CDR3 protein: CVSSLLPSGRVENIQYF. The DNA of the CDR3 is TGTGTCAGCAGCTTACTTCCTAGCGGGAGGGTGGAAAACATTCAGTACTTC. Looking up the rest from reference TRBV7-2 and TRBJ2-4 gives the full variable domain: GAGVSQSPSNKVTEKGKDVELRCDPISGHTALYWYRQSLGQGLEFLIYFQGNSAPDKSGLPSDRFSAERTGGSVSTLTIQRTQQEDSAVYLCVSSLLPSGRVENIQYFGAGTRLSVL.

The chain has TRBV6-2 or TRBV6-3 and TRBJ2-1; 8 nucleotides match TRBD2. After removal of 10 bases from V and 6 bases from J, the junction contained 14 bases not matched to a gene. Germline assignment: CDR1 MNHEY and CDR2 SVGEGT. CDR3 length equals 15 residues. CDR3 DNA sequence: TGTGCCACCACGAAAAGCGGGAGTAACGCCAATGAGCAGTTCTTC. Its translation is CATTKSGSNANEQFF.

This clonotype was seen ten or more times. The chain uses TRBV12-3 or TRBV12-4 and TRBJ1-3; TRBD1 matches 8 bases. The J segment lost 1 base and the V segment lost 6 bases, leaving 5 bases of the junction unmatched. The CDR3 totals 15 residues. The CDR3 DNA is TGTGCCAGCAGCTCTTACAGGGGGTCTGGAAACACCATATATTTT. Translated: CASSSYRGSGNTIYF.

This clonotype was found many times. The J gene is TRBJ2-3, the V gene TRBV6-6; TRBD2 might be the D (5 bases). The CDR3 has 12 amino acids. The V and J ends lost 6 bases and 4 bases respectively, with 8 bases between them. The germline V gene has CDR1 MNHNY and CDR2 SVGAGI (reference sequence). The CDR3 reads CASSLAADTQYF. For the CDR3, the DNA is TGTGCCAGCAGCCTAGCTGCAGATACGCAGTATTTT.

In its sample, this clonotype was seen a few times. The J gene is TRBJ2-2, the V gene TRBV25-1; D is ambiguous. The germline CDR1 and CDR2 sequences are MGHDK and SYGVNS. The V end was cut by 3 bases, the J end by 10 bases, with 12 bases between. There are 13 residues in the CDR3. CDR3 nucleotide sequence: TGTGCCAGCAGTGATTACATCCGCGAGGAGCTGTTTTTT. It yields the protein CASSDYIREELFF.

This clonotype was counted ten times or more. The chain employs TRBV20-1 and TRBJ2-5, with 11 bases matching TRBD2. J gave up 4 bases and V 0 bases, and 7 bases lay outside the gene matches. Germline-derived CDR1 and CDR2 are DFQATT and SNEGSKA (reference sequence). CDR3 size: 16 residues. The CDR3 is CSARDLASGRTETQYF. CDR3 nucleotides: TGCAGTGCTAGAGATCTGGCTAGCGGGAGGACAGAGACCCAGTACTTC.

This clonotype was recorded a few times. The chain carries TRBV7-3 and TRBJ2-3; 12 bases fit TRBD2. V lost 5 bases, J lost 3 bases, and 6 bases stayed unmatched. The CDR3 has 16 amino acids. Germline CDR1 SGHTA, CDR2 FQGTGA. The CDR3 loop is CASSIGLAGRTDTQYF. The DNA for the CDR3 is TGTGCCAGCAGCATCGGACTAGCGGGAAGGACAGATACGCAGTATTTT.

The CDR3 spells CASSYRTAWSDTQYF. CDR3 in DNA: TGTGCCAGCAGCTATCGGACAGCCTGGTCAGATACGCAGTATTTT. V is TRBV7-9 and J is TRBJ2-3; D possibly corresponds to TRBD1 (6 bases). Trimming removed 4 bases at V and 4 bases at J, with 15 bases between. CDR1 and CDR2 from the germline V gene are SEHNR and FQNEAQ (reference sequence). The CDR3 has 15 residues.

This clonotype came up many times. The chain uses TRBV7-9 and TRBJ1-4, with a tentative D call TRBD1 (6 bases). Looked up from germline, CDR1 is SEHNR and CDR2 is FQNEAQ (reference sequence). The CDR3 runs to 12 residues. Trimming took off 11 bases at V and 6 bases at J, with 13 bases between the two ends. The CDR3: CAGDRPDEKLFF. In DNA, the CDR3 is TGTGCCGGCGACAGGCCTGATGAAAAACTGTTTTTT.

A few counts support this clonotype. The genes are TRBV5-1 and TRBJ1-4; possible D gene TRBD1, 5 bases. The V gene lost 0 bases and the J gene lost 8 bases, with 14 bases spanning the gap. Germline CDR1 SGHRS, CDR2 YFSETQ. CDR3 size: 15 residues. CDR3 amino acids: CASSLAPGTSEKLFF. For the CDR3, the DNA is TGCGCCAGCAGCTTGGCCCCCGGGACTTCGGAAAAACTGTTTTTT.

This clonotype was seen repeatedly, ten times or more. V usage is TRBV28 and J usage is TRBJ2-7; D is undetermined. The CDR3 extends over 13 amino acids. Trimming cost V 2 bases and J 5 bases, with 10 bases left between them. Germline V gene sequence: CDR1 MDHEN, CDR2 SYDVKM. The CDR3 coding sequence is TGTGCCAGCAGTTTAGCCTATTCGGACGAGCAGTACTTC. This encodes CASSLAYSDEQYF.

This clonotype was recorded many times. The CDR3 sequence is CATSDLTVGEKEDEQFF. The CDR3, as DNA: TGTGCCACCAGTGATTTAACAGTCGGGGAGAAGGAGGATGAGCAGTTCTTC. This sequence joins TRBV24-1 and TRBJ2-1; D may be TRBD2 (5 bases). V shed 1 base and J shed 8 bases, with 20 bases lying between them. The CDR3 spans 17 residues. In germline, CDR1 is KGHDR, CDR2 SFDVKD.

This clonotype was counted many times. The V and J genes are TRBV20-1 and TRBJ2-3; 12 bases map to TRBD1. Losses at the gene ends were 4 bases for V and 5 bases for J; bases not matched to a gene: 7. CDR1 and CDR2 from the germline V gene are DFQATT and SNEGSKA (reference sequence). The CDR3 has 15 residues. As DNA, the CDR3 is TGCAGTGCTATAGGGGACAGGGGGCCTGAAGATACGCAGTATTTT. Its translation: CSAIGDRGPEDTQYF.

This clonotype was counted many times. This chain uses TRBV6-6 with TRBJ2-2; D is possibly TRBD1 (6 bases). The germline V gene encodes CDR1 MNHNY and CDR2 SVGAGI (reference sequence). The CDR3 extends over 15 amino acids. V dropped 6 bases and J dropped 0 bases, with 11 bases sitting between them. The CDR3 sequence is CASRRWDTNTGELFF. In nucleotides, the CDR3 is TGTGCCAGCAGGAGGTGGGACACGAACACCGGGGAGCTGTTTTTT.

This clonotype has just a few counts. This chain uses TRBV28 with TRBJ2-3, with 10 bases fitting TRBD2. J gave up 3 bases and V 2 bases, and 5 bases lay outside the gene matches. Germline CDR1 and CDR2: MDHEN and SYDVKM. This CDR3 has 16 residues. CDR3 sequence reads: CASSLSPSGRTDTQYF. The CDR3 DNA reads as TGTGCCAGCAGTTTAAGTCCTAGCGGGAGAACAGATACGCAGTATTTT.

This clonotype was detected ten times or more. The rearrangement links TRBV29-1 to TRBJ1-1, with D unclear. The CDR3 is made up of 11 amino acids. CDR1 is SQVTM and CDR2 is ANQGSEA in the germline V gene. Trimming cost V 7 bases and J 5 bases, with 11 bases left between them. Written as DNA, the CDR3 is TGCAGCGCAATTTGGGAAACTGAAGCTTTCTTT. Its protein product is CSAIWETEAFF. Full variable domain (remainder filled in from reference TRBV29-1 and TRBJ1-1): SAVISQKPSRDICQRGTSLTIQCQVDSQVTMMFWYRQQPGQSLTLIATANQGSEATYESGFVIDKFPISRPNLTFSTLTVSNMSPEDSSIYLCSAIWETEAFFGQGTRLTVV.

There are many counts of this clonotype. This sequence joins TRBV29-1 and TRBJ1-2; possibly TRBD1 for D (6 bases). V shed 4 bases and J shed 8 bases, with 20 bases lying between them. The CDR3 totals 14 residues. Germline assignment: CDR1 SQVTM and CDR2 ANQGSEA. The CDR3 DNA sequence: TGCAGCGTTGCGACCGGGGACATTCCGGAAGGCTACACCTTC. Its translation is CSVATGDIPEGYTF.

Remarks on this clonotype: One end of the junction is discordant with germline, which a read error may explain. The rearrangement uses TRBV3-1 and TRBJ2-7; either TRBD1 or TRBD2 may supply D (6 bases each). The CDR3 totals 14 residues. Germline V gene data show CDR1 as LGHDT and CDR2 as YNNKEL (reference sequence). The CDR3 DNA sequence: TGTGCCAGCAGGCAAGGAGGGACACAGTACGAGCAGTACTTC. This codes for CASRQGGTQYEQYF.

Many counts were recorded for this clonotype. The chain's CDR3 is CASQGASYEQYF. The CDR3 bases are TGTGCCAGCCAGGGGGCATCCTACGAGCAGTACTTC. V usage is TRBV12-3 or TRBV12-4 and J usage is TRBJ2-7; 8 positions match TRBD1. This CDR3 spans 12 amino acids. The ends lost 8 bases at V and 1 base at J; junction bases unmatched: 1.